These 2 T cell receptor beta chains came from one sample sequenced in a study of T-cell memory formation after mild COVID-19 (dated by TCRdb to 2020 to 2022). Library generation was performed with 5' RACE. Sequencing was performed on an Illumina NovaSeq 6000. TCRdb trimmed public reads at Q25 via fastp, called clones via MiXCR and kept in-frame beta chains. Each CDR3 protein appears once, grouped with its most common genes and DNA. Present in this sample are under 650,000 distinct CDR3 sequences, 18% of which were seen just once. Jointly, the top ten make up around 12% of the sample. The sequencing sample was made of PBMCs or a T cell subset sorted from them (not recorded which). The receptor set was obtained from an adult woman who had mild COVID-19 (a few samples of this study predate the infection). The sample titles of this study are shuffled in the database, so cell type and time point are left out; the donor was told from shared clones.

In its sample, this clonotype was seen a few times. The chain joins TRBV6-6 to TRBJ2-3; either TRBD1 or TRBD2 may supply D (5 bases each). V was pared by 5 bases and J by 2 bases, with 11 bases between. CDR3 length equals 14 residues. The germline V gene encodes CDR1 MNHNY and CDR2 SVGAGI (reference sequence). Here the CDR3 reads CASSPFGATDTQYF. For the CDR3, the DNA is TGTGCCAGCAGTCCATTCGGGGCCACAGATACGCAGTATTTT.

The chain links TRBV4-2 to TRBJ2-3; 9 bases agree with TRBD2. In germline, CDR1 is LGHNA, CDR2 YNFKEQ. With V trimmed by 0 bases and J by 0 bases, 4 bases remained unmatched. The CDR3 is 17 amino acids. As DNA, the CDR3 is TGTGCCAGCAGCCAAGAAGGGCGGGGGGGTAGCACAGATACGCAGTATTTT. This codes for CASSQEGRGGSTDTQYF.